This paragraph reports one TCR beta chain. Its antigen is still unknown. The data were obtained in a study of T-cell memory formation after mild COVID-19. General study results and limits: Clones that contracted clustered mainly in CM and EM if CD4+ and in EMRA if CD8+.

The CDR3 loop spans 14 amino acids. Employing constant-segment primers, 5'RACE generated TCR alpha and TCR beta cDNA libraries bearing sample barcodes and UMIs. TCRdb used MiXCR to reprocess the 5' RACE reads, holding one entry per CDR3 protein. The sample records approximately 480,000 distinct CDR3 sequences, roughly 20% being singletons. This TCR derives from an adult woman who had mild COVID-19 (a few samples of this study predate the infection). Cell type and time point are not known. The rearrangement uses TRBV21-1 and TRBJ1-3. TRBV21-1 is annotated as a pseudogene. The sample taken for sequencing was PBMCs or a T cell subset sorted from them (not recorded which). CDR3 region: CASSVRTAGNTIYF. In DNA, the CDR3 is TGTGCCAGCAGCGTCCGGACCGCTGGAAACACCATATATTTT.